This T cell receptor beta chain was obtained from a study of T cells in Graves' hyperthyroidism and ophthalmopathy. This clonotype was seen a single time. RNA transcripts served as the template for amplifying TCR beta CDR3 regions. In the first-round RT-PCR of the TCR CDR3, the HTBI primer set was used. TCRdb fed the multiplex PCR reads into MiXCR, producing one record per CDR3 protein. Here the sample spans over 650,000 distinct CDR3 sequences, roughly 45% being singletons. Thyroid ultrasound and orbital computed tomography, with clinical symptoms and serum thyroxine and TRAb, informed diagnoses. Germline trimming cut 4 bases from V and 0 bases from J; bases unmatched to any gene: 1. The germline CDR1 and CDR2 sequences are SQVTM and ANQGSEA. The length of the CDR3 is 13 residues.

The clonotype was recovered from an adult man with Graves' disease, either hyperthyroidism or ophthalmopathy (not recorded which). The J gene is TRBJ2-5, the V gene TRBV29-1; 8 nucleotides line up with TRBD1. Specimen: peripheral blood or thyroid tissue (not recorded which). As DNA, the CDR3 is TGCAGCGTTGGGACAGGGTACCAAGAGACCCAGTACTTC. Its protein is CSVGTGYQETQYF.